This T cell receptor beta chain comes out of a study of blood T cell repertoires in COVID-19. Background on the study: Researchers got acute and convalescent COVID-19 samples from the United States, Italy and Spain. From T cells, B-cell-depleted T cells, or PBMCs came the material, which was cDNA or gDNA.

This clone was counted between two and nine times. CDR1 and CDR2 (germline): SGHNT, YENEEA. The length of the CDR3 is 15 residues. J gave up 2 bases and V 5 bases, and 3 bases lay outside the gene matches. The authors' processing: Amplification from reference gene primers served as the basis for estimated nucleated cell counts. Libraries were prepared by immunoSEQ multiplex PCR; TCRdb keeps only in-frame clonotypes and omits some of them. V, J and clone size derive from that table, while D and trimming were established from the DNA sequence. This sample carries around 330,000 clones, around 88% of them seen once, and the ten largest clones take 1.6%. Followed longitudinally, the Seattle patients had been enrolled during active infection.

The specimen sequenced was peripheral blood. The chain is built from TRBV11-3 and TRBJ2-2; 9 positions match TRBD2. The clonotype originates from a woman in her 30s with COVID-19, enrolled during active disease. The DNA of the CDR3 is TGTGCCAGCAGCCGACTAGCGGTTAACACCGGGGAGCTGTTTTTT. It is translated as CASSRLAVNTGELFF.